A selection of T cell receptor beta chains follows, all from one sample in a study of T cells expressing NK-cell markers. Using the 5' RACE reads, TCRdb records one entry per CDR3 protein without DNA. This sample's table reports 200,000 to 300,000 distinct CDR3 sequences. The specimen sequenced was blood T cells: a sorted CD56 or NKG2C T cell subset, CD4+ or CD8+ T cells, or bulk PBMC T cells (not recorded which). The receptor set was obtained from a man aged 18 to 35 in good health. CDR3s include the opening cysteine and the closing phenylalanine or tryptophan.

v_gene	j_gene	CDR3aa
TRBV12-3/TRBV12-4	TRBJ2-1	CASSSSTSGAGNEQFF
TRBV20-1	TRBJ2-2	CSAPHPTAAKGGELFF
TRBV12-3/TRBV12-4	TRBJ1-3	CASRRLSSGNTIYF
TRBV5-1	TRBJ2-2	CASSLQGNTGELFF
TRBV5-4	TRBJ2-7	CASSFTGANREQYF
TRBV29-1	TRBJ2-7	CSVGGEVYEQYF
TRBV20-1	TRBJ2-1	CSARDPLLAGHNEQFF
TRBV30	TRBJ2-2	CAWSGLAGPTGELFF
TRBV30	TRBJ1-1	CAWRTGQGAVNTEAFF
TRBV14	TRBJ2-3	CASRAGFSTDTQYF
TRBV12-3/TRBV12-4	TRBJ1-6	CASSLDQGSPLHF
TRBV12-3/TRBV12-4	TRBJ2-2	CAGRGGSTGELFF
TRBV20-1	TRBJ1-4	CSASSGQLNEKLFF
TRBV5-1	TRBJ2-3	CASSLVTGVSDTQYF
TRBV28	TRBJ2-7	CASSFSGTSGVRYEQYF
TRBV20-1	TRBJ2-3	CSAHSSGTSTDTQYF
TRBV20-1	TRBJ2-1	CSARNGASGKYEQFF
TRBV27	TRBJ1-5	CASSLEGLSHQPQHF
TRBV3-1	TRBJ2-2	CASSQVTSGGTGELFF
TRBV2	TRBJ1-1	CASSLPTGPLMNTEAFF
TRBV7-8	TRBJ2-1	CASSSPTSGSPNEQFF
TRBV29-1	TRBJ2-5	CSVGRVGTQYF
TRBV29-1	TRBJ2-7	CSVLGLAGGPSSYEQYF
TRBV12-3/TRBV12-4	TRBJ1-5	CASRDSLTHNYSNQPQHF
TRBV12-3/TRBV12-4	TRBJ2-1	CASRSTGGAGDEQFF
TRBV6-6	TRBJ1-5	CASSYSDRGTQHF
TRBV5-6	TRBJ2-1	CASSLVGAGDIEDEQFF
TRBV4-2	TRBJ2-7	CASTSGTSLTDPSYEQYF
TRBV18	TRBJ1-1	CATKGQINTEAFF
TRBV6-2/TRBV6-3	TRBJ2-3	CANTLRDSADTQYF
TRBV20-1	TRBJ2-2	CSARAFIGQSLGELFF
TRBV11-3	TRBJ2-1	CASSLRPGSGNEQFF
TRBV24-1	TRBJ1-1	CATSARGREEGFF
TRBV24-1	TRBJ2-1	CATSVGQYNEQFF
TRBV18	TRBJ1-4	CASSPSGGEKLFF
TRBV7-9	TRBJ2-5	CASSFRAGLETQYF
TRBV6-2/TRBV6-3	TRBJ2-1	CASSYIQGGNEQFF
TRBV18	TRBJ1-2	CASSRTGSGDQDYGYTF
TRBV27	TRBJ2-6	CASTSGDRASGANVLTF
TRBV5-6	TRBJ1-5	CASSLGAGFVNQPQHF
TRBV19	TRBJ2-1	CASSIGRWAGAEPRRPYNEQFF
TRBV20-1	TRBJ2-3	CSAPRPGTSTDTQYF
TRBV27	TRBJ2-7	CAPNLSYEQYF
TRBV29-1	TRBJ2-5	CSVAAVGTPKYQETQYF
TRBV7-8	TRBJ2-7	CASSVNPGEQYF
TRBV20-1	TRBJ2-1	CSARPGTSGSDEQFF
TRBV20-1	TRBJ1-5	CSATDPGKRNQPQHF
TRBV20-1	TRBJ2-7	CSASSRDPAEQYF
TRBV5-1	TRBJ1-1	CASSLPDGEGTEAFF
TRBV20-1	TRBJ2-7	CSARNRVVGEQYF
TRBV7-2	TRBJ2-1	CASSFRDRGRGYEQFF